The 8 T cell receptor beta chains in this list originate from one sample, sequenced in a study of identical twins. From the 5' RACE reads, TCRdb called clonotypes with MiXCR, one entry per CDR3 protein. The repertoire includes about 660,000 distinct CDR3 sequences, 8% to 9% of them detected once, and 0.85% to 1% sits in the top ten. The same data also contributed to another study, on yellow fever vaccine responses in identical twins.

The source material was PBMCs. These receptors were collected from a woman aged 18-29 years in good health.

Details on this clonotype: It may be a read error: a sequence one base away is much more abundant. This chain connects TRBV12-3 or TRBV12-4 to TRBJ2-2; D gene ambiguous. CDR3 length: 13 amino acids. The CDR3 loop is CASTLLTTGELFF. The CDR3 region has the DNA TGTGCCAGCACTTTATTGACCACCGGGGAGCTGTTTTTT.

This clonotype was counted a few times. The chain combines TRBV7-9 with TRBJ2-7, with D maybe TRBD2 (5 bases). This CDR3 is built from 12 residues. The V gene's germline CDR1 is SEHNR and CDR2 FQNEAQ (reference sequence). The V and J ends lost 4 bases and 6 bases respectively, with 10 bases between them. The CDR3 DNA reads as TGTGCCAGCAGCTCTCTAGCAGCCGAGCAGTACTTC. Its protein is CASSSLAAEQYF.

This clonotype was observed a few times. The CDR3 DNA sequence: TGTGCCAGCAGTGGTCAGCTGGGTAACACTGAAGCTTTCTTT. Encoded protein: CASSGQLGNTEAFF. J is TRBJ1-1 and V is TRBV2; D is ambiguous. Germline CDR1 is SNHLY and CDR2 is FYNNEI. CDR3 length: 14 amino acids. Trimming pared 4 bases from V and 2 bases from J, leaving 11 bases between.

The table lists this clonotype with many counts. This sequence joins TRBV7-3 and TRBJ2-3, with 9 positions matching TRBD1. The CDR3 consists of 15 residues. Germline CDR1 and CDR2: SGHTA and FQGTGA. Trimming took 5 bases from V and 3 from J; bases not matched to a gene: 6. CDR3 protein: CASSTTGTGTDTQYF. Written as DNA, the CDR3 is TGTGCCAGCAGCACAACCGGGACAGGGACAGATACGCAGTATTTT.

Ten or more counts support this clonotype. The CDR3 spells CASSLEGRGSYEQYF. Here the CDR3 DNA reads TGCGCCAGCAGCTTGGAGGGTAGGGGATCCTACGAGCAGTACTTC. This chain connects TRBV5-1 to TRBJ2-7, with TRBD1 as a possible D gene (5 bases). Germline-derived CDR1 and CDR2 are SGHRS and YFSETQ. Trimming left V 0 bases short and J 1 base short, with 11 bases between. CDR3 length: 15 amino acids.

The rearrangement uses TRBV6-1 and TRBJ2-5, with D perhaps TRBD1 (6 bases). CDR1 MNHNS and CDR2 SASEGT come from the germline V gene. CDR3 length: 19 amino acids. Trimming removed 6 bases from V and 2 bases from J, with 28 bases in between. CDR3 loop: CASRDPGHLFIGQQETQYF. The CDR3 nucleotides read TGTGCCAGCAGAGATCCGGGACATCTCTTCATCGGCCAACAAGAGACCCAGTACTTC.

This clonotype was observed once. A junction boundary mismatches the germline segment, possibly from a read error. This chain uses TRBV7-2 with TRBJ2-1; TRBD2 might be the D (6 bases). CDR1 is SGHTA, CDR2 FQGNSA, per germline. This CDR3 region has 14 residues. The CDR3 reads CASSIAAAYNEQFF. The DNA of the CDR3 is TGTGCCAGCAGCATAGCGGCCGCCTACAATGAACAGTTCTTC.

This clonotype has at least ten counts. This chain connects TRBV12-3 or TRBV12-4 to TRBJ2-2; no clear D gene. Trimming left V 3 bases short and J 8 bases short, with 4 bases between. CDR3 length equals 11 residues. In DNA form, the CDR3 reads TGTGCCAGCAGTTTGAGGGGGGAGCTGTTTTTT. It encodes CASSLRGELFF.